One sample yielded the 8 T cell receptor beta chains listed below, sequenced in a study of T-cell reconstitution after alpha-beta-depleted transplantation in children. During its preparation, the TCRbeta library received unique molecular identifiers. TCRdb re-derived calls from the PCR reads in MiXCR, one entry per CDR3 protein. The sample contains about 90,000 distinct CDR3 sequences, 15% of which appear only once. This specimen consisted of PBMCs, mostly from graft donor cells, obtained 180 days after TCRalphabeta/CD19-depleted stem cell transplant. These receptors came from a male patient under 10 years old who had a stem cell transplant for acute lymphoblastic leukemia, so the T cells may come from the graft donor.

This sequence joins TRBV5-1 and TRBJ1-1; D possibly corresponds to TRBD1 (6 bases). The CDR3 sequence is 15 residues long. The germline V gene encodes CDR1 SGHRS and CDR2 YFSETQ. The V end lost 0 bases, the J end lost 1 base, and 10 bases lay between the germline ends. CDR3 residues: CASSLEGGTNTEAFF. In DNA form, the CDR3 reads TGCGCCAGCAGCTTGGAGGGGGGTACGAACACTGAAGCTTTCTTT.

V is TRBV6-5 and J is TRBJ2-1; tentative D call: TRBD2 (7 bases). The CDR3 has 15 residues. Germline CDR1 and CDR2: MNHEY and SVGAGI. Trimming removed 4 bases at V and 2 bases at J, with 12 bases between. The CDR3 spells CASSLGGAPYNEQFF. In nucleotides, the CDR3 is TGTGCCAGCAGTTTAGGGGGGGCCCCCTACAATGAGCAGTTCTTC.

This chain connects TRBV7-2 to TRBJ1-6; no definite D call. Trimming took 10 bases from V and 0 from J, leaving 7 bases between them. Germline V gene data show CDR1 as SGHTA and CDR2 as FQGNSA. The CDR3 contains 13 residues. CDR3 region: CATAPSYNSPLHF. The CDR3 DNA sequence: TGTGCCACCGCGCCCTCCTATAATTCACCCCTCCACTTT.

The chain carries TRBV19 and TRBJ1-5; D is uncertain. Germline CDR1 and CDR2: LNHDA and SQIVND (reference sequence). Trimming took off 5 bases at V and 7 bases at J, with 12 bases between the two ends. There are 13 residues in the CDR3. The CDR3 loop reads CASSEVFLQPQHF. In nucleotides, the CDR3 is TGTGCCAGTAGTGAGGTTTTTTTACAGCCCCAGCATTTT.

This clonotype was counted only a few times. CDR3 region: CAGAGGYADTQYF. CDR3 nucleotides: TGTGCCGGTGCGGGGGGGTATGCAGATACGCAGTATTTT. This chain links TRBV28 with TRBJ2-3, with 9 positions matching TRBD2. After removal of 11 bases from V and 4 bases from J, the junction contained 7 bases not matched to a gene. The CDR3 totals 13 residues. Germline CDR1 and CDR2: MDHEN and SYDVKM.

This clonotype showed up just a few times. The chain has TRBV27 and TRBJ2-7, with D possibly TRBD2 on 5 matching bases. The CDR3 is made up of 11 amino acids. In germline, CDR1 is MNHEY, CDR2 SMNVEV (reference sequence). V dropped 5 bases and J dropped 6 bases, with 8 bases sitting between them. CDR3 coding DNA: TGTGCCAGCAGTGGAGAGGGCGAGCAGTACTTC. Translated: CASSGEGEQYF.

The rearrangement links TRBV25-1 to TRBJ2-7; the D is unclear. Germline V gene data show CDR1 as MGHDK and CDR2 as SYGVNS. The CDR3 is made up of 14 amino acids. Trimming cost V 4 bases and J 5 bases, with 15 bases left between them. CDR3 loop: CASSGPGARNEQYF. The DNA of the CDR3 is TGTGCCAGCAGTGGACCCGGAGCGCGAAACGAGCAGTACTTC.

The chain carries TRBV4-1 and TRBJ2-7; 8 positions agree with TRBD1. The CDR3 has 18 amino acids. V lost 0 bases and J lost 0; bases outside the gene matches: 10. Germline V lookup: CDR1 MGHRA, CDR2 YSYEKL. CDR3 in DNA: TGCGCCAGCAGCCAAGATCCCCTAGGACAGGGACTCTCCTACGAGCAGTACTTC. It encodes CASSQDPLGQGLSYEQYF.